This T cell receptor beta chain was observed in a study of molecular identifiers for immune sequencing clone quantification. Study conclusions and caveats: For effector cells, clones above 20 RNA copies held over 98% of molecules; for naive cells, under 1%. Should identical TCR molecules share a barcode, the sizes of highly expanded clones could be underestimated.

To note about this clonotype: What it binds is not known.

Methods described previously were used for bulk TCR libraries, and listed TCR primers were applied. TCRdb passed the PCR reads through MiXCR, listing each CDR3 protein once. The sample has about 320,000 distinct CDR3 sequences, 20% to 25% seen once. V shed 5 bases, J shed 2 bases, and the junction held 14 bases outside the gene matches. Looked up from germline, CDR1 is DFQATT and CDR2 is SNEGSKA (reference sequence). This CDR3 spans 19 amino acids. Sorting selected naive CD8 T cells with a CD8+CD4-CCR7+CD45RA+ phenotype. The chain joins TRBV20-1 to TRBJ2-3; 15 positions agree with TRBD2. Sample: naive CD8+ T cells from blood, with Jurkat cell RNA spiked in. Indicated subset: FACS-sorted CD8+CD4-CCR7+CD45RA+ naive T cells. This TCR was recovered from a human donor in good health. Some libraries in this study had Jurkat cell RNA spiked in. DNA of the CDR3: TGCAGTGCTGGGGGGACTAGCGGGGGGCCAAGGACCTTCACAGATACGCAGTATTTT. It is translated as CSAGGTSGGPRTFTDTQYF.